This T cell receptor beta chain was retrieved from a study of shared clonotypes between healthy human individuals. The CDR3 consists of 13 residues. Germline V gene lookup returns CDR1 SGHNT and CDR2 YENEEA. The ends were cut back, 6 bases at V and 2 bases at J, with 10 bases in the middle. Sequencing was performed with immunoSEQ multiplex PCR; in TCRdb, only in-frame clones are kept and a portion is missing. This table has more than 1.2 million clones, approximately 98.5% appearing once. This clonotype was obtained from a man in his thirties or forties in good health. The chain carries TRBV11-3 and TRBJ2-5; D perhaps matches TRBD1 (5 bases). Sequencing was carried out using naive CD4+ T cells sorted from blood. Subset indicated: CD45RA+ positively selected. Written as DNA, the CDR3 is TGTGCCAGCAGTACGACAGTTCAAGAGACCCAGTACTTC. Its translation is CASSTTVQETQYF.